This passage covers 18 T cell receptor beta chains from one sample sequenced in a study of beta chain features in type 1 diabetes. Study-level findings and limits: Across all four CD4+ subsets, people with type 1 diabetes showed modestly shorter TCRB CDR3s.

No antigen has been assigned to these receptors. The sequenced template was cDNA made from the entire isolated RNA. The repertoire was sequenced with immunoSEQ multiplex PCR; TCRdb's copy has only in-frame clones and lacks some. The sample carries about 160,000 clones, 7.5% to 9.5% recorded once. Sequencing was performed on central memory CD4+ T cells from blood. The receptors originated from a woman between 18 and 30 years old with type 1 diabetes.

This clone came up a few times. V gene TRBV5-6 combines with J gene TRBJ1-2; weak D call: TRBD1 (5 bases). This CDR3 is 15 amino acids long. V lost 2 bases and J lost 3, with 14 bases in between. Germline-derived CDR1 and CDR2 are SGHDT and YYEEEE. The DNA for the CDR3 is TGTGCCAGCAGCTTATTATCAGGGAATGACTATGGCTACACCTTC. The encoded protein is CASSLLSGNDYGYTF.

The V gene is TRBV10-3, the J gene TRBJ1-1; 7 bases are a match to TRBD1. Germline V lookup: CDR1 ENHRY, CDR2 SYGVKD. Trimming removed 6 bases from V and 1 base from J; junction bases left unmatched: 5. The CDR3 runs to 14 residues. The chain's CDR3 is CAIRRQGENTEAFF. Written as DNA, the CDR3 is TGTGCCATCAGGCGACAGGGCGAGAACACTGAAGCTTTCTTT.

J is TRBJ2-2 and V is TRBV4-3; 8 bases fit TRBD1. Germline loops: CDR1 LGHNA, CDR2 YSLEER. Trimming cost V 0 bases and J 4 bases; bases outside gene matches: 4. The CDR3 is made up of 16 amino acids. The CDR3 sequence: CASSQDGQGGTGELFF. In nucleotides, the CDR3 is TGCGCCAGCAGCCAAGATGGACAGGGCGGCACCGGGGAGCTGTTTTTT.

This clone occurred a few times. The chain carries TRBV7-9 and TRBJ2-3, with a weak D call TRBD2 (6 bases). The CDR3 covers 14 residues. The germline gives CDR1 SEHNR, CDR2 FQNEAQ (reference sequence). Trimming left V 5 bases short and J 2 bases short, with 11 bases between. The CDR3: CASSSLATTDTQYF. The CDR3, as DNA: TGTGCCAGCAGCAGTCTAGCGACCACAGATACGCAGTATTTT.

The rearrangement links TRBV11-2 to TRBJ1-5; D perhaps matches TRBD1 (5 bases). The CDR3 contains 15 residues. Germline V gene sequence: CDR1 SGHAT, CDR2 FQNNGV. Deletions cut 2 bases from V and 3 bases from J, with 11 bases between. CDR3 sequence: CASSLTDSFNQPQHF. The CDR3 DNA reads TGTGCCAGCAGCTTAACCGACAGTTTCAATCAGCCCCAGCATTTT.

This clone was seen only a few times. The chain joins TRBV7-3 to TRBJ2-1, with D perhaps matching TRBD1 (6 bases). Germline loops: CDR1 SGHTA, CDR2 FQGTGA. There are 20 residues in the CDR3. The V gene lost 4 bases and the J gene lost 0 bases, with 25 bases spanning the gap. The CDR3 region has the DNA TGTGCCAGCAGCTCCCGTGGGGCAGGGGTGGGACCTCTCTCCTACAATGAGCAGTTCTTC. Residues: CASSSRGAGVGPLSYNEQFF.

This rearrangement joins TRBV18 to TRBJ1-6, with no clear D. CDR3 length: 13 residues. CDR1 is KGHSH, CDR2 LQKENI, per germline. The ends were cut back, 3 bases at V and 8 bases at J, with 8 bases in the middle. CDR3 protein: CASSPNGDSPLHF. The CDR3 coding sequence is TGTGCCAGCTCACCCAACGGGGATTCACCCCTCCACTTT.

This clone was counted only a few times. The rearrangement joins TRBV18 to TRBJ2-6, with D perhaps matching TRBD2 (5 bases). CDR1 KGHSH and CDR2 LQKENI come from the germline V gene. The CDR3 length is 16 residues. V shed 4 bases and J shed 4 bases, with 14 bases lying between them. The CDR3 coding sequence is TGTGCCAGCTCACGAACGGAGGTGTGGGGGGCCAACGTCCTGACTTTC. Translating it yields CASSRTEVWGANVLTF.

J is TRBJ1-1 and V is TRBV30; 11 nucleotides match TRBD1. CDR3 size: 14 residues. The J segment lost 5 bases and the V segment lost 2 bases, leaving 4 bases of the junction unmatched. CDR1 is GTSNPN, CDR2 SVGIG, per germline (reference sequence). CDR3 sequence: CAWSFGTGGTEAFF. CDR3 nucleotide sequence: TGTGCCTGGAGTTTCGGGACAGGGGGAACTGAAGCTTTCTTT.

This clone came up a few times. The rearrangement joins TRBV7-9 to TRBJ2-1, with a weak D call TRBD1 (6 bases). This CDR3 spans 14 amino acids. With 3 bases removed from V and 12 bases from J, the gap between germline ends came to 18 bases. Germline V CDR1 and CDR2: SEHNR, FQNEAQ (reference sequence). The CDR3 DNA sequence: TGTGCCAGCAGCTTTTCACGGGGACAATCAGGGCAGTTCTTC. Translating gives CASSFSRGQSGQFF.

The J gene is TRBJ2-1, the V gene TRBV27, with TRBD2 matching 8 bases. The V segment lost 6 bases and the J segment 0 bases; nucleotides outside the gene matches: 10. Germline assignment: CDR1 MNHEY and CDR2 SMNVEV (reference sequence). This CDR3 spans 17 amino acids. This CDR3 is CASRAGLATSSYNEQFF. The CDR3 bases are TGTGCCAGCAGGGCCGGACTAGCAACGAGCTCCTACAATGAGCAGTTCTTC.

Only a few counts were recorded for this clone. The CDR3 spells CASSLAGSTDTQYF. CDR3 in DNA: TGTGCCAGCTCACTAGCGGGAAGCACAGATACGCAGTATTTT. The chain combines TRBV18 with TRBJ2-3, with 8 positions matching TRBD2. The CDR3 consists of 14 residues. V lost 4 bases and J lost 0; bases outside the gene matches: 0. Germline values: CDR1 KGHSH, CDR2 LQKENI.

To note about this clone: Other DNA sequences within the sample encode an identical CDR3. The chain uses TRBV18 and TRBJ2-7, with TRBD1 as a possible D gene (6 bases). In germline, CDR1 is KGHSH, CDR2 LQKENI. The CDR3 sequence is 13 residues long. Deletions cut 0 bases from V and 3 bases from J, with 6 bases between. This chain's CDR3 is CASSPPGGYEQYF. As DNA, the CDR3 is TGTGCCAGCTCACCACCAGGGGGCTACGAGCAGTACTTC.

The V call is TRBV5-4, the J call TRBJ2-2; 7 nucleotides line up with TRBD1. Germline-derived CDR1 and CDR2 are SGHNT and YYREEE (reference sequence). Trimming at V came to 1 base and at J to 1 base, leaving 4 bases not matched to a gene. The CDR3 has 16 amino acids. The chain's CDR3 is CASSLNRGGNTGELFF. In nucleotides, the CDR3 is TGTGCCAGCAGCTTGAACAGGGGTGGGAACACCGGGGAGCTGTTTTTT.

V and J are TRBV28 and TRBJ2-2; 10 bases align to TRBD2. Germline V gene sequence: CDR1 MDHEN, CDR2 SYDVKM. The CDR3 extends over 15 amino acids. Germline trimming cut 6 bases from V and 5 bases from J; bases unmatched to any gene: 6. DNA of the CDR3: TGTGCCAGCAGCTCTAGCGGGAGAAAGACCGGGGAGCTGTTTTTT. Translating it yields CASSSSGRKTGELFF.

The table lists this clone with a few counts. The rearrangement links TRBV2 to TRBJ2-5; D is perhaps TRBD2 (6 bases). The CDR3 loop spans 14 amino acids. The germline V gene encodes CDR1 SNHLY and CDR2 FYNNEI. Trimming removed 0 bases at V and 5 bases at J, with 10 bases between. Here the CDR3 DNA reads TGTGCCAGCAGTGAAGCGGGGGGTTGGGAGACCCAGTACTTC. Amino acids: CASSEAGGWETQYF.

This clone has just a few counts. V gene TRBV10-3 combines with J gene TRBJ2-3; 7 bases map to TRBD1. There are 17 residues in the CDR3. The V gene end was trimmed by 5 bases and the J gene end by 1 base; junction bases not matched to a gene: 12. The germline V gene encodes CDR1 ENHRY and CDR2 SYGVKD. The CDR3 protein is CAISPVPTGTGTDTQYF. The CDR3 nucleotides read TGTGCCATCAGTCCCGTACCGACAGGGACGGGCACAGATACGCAGTATTTT.

This clone turned up a few times. The chain has TRBV4-1 and TRBJ2-7; maybe TRBD1 (5 bases). CDR3 size: 16 residues. V was trimmed by 0 bases and J by 2 bases, leaving 14 bases between them. Germline V CDR1 and CDR2: MGHRA, YSYEKL. The DNA for the CDR3 is TGCGCCAGCAGCCAAGAGCCCTCGACAGCTACCTACGAGCAGTACTTC. This codes for CASSQEPSTATYEQYF.